The 14 T cell receptor beta chains below all came from one sample that was sequenced in a study of regulatory T cells in long-lasting Graves disease. iRepertoire HTBI primers and Arm-PCR of CDR3 regions built TCR beta libraries. Using its own MiXCR run on the multiplex PCR reads, TCRdb lists one record per CDR3 protein. The table has 650,000 to 850,000 distinct CDR3 sequences, around 30% seen once. The time point denotes: persistent/refractory GD, antithyroid drugs over 5 years with positive TRAb. PBMC RNA served as the TCR library source. The input for sequencing was peripheral blood mononuclear cells (PBMCs), taken when the disease was refractory, from a patient treated with antithyroid drugs. Receptors originate from a female donor with Graves disease.

The chain links TRBV29-1 to TRBJ1-4, with D unresolved. Germline V gives CDR1 SQVTM, CDR2 ANQGSEA. The CDR3 is 13 amino acids. The V gene lost 4 bases and the J gene lost 8 bases, with 14 bases spanning the gap. CDR3: CSVVGSLGEKLFF. The CDR3 DNA sequence: TGCAGCGTTGTGGGGTCTTTGGGGGAAAAACTGTTTTTT.

CDR3 protein: CSARGRNSNQPQHF. The CDR3 DNA sequence: TGCAGTGCCAGGGGACGGAATAGCAATCAGCCCCAGCATTTT. V gene TRBV20-1 combines with J gene TRBJ1-5; tentative D call: TRBD1 (6 bases). Germline V gene data show CDR1 as DFQATT and CDR2 as SNEGSKA (reference sequence). The V end lost 6 bases, the J end lost 0 bases, and 12 bases lay between the germline ends. The CDR3 totals 14 residues.

The rearrangement links TRBV30 to TRBJ2-2; D uncertain. The V gene lost 2 bases and the J gene lost 5 bases, with 3 bases spanning the gap. Germline V lookup: CDR1 GTSNPN, CDR2 SVGIG (reference sequence). This CDR3 is built from 11 residues. CDR3 loop: CAWSQTGELFF. The CDR3 DNA sequence: TGTGCCTGGAGTCAAACCGGGGAGCTGTTTTTT.

In regard to this clonotype: Because the CDR3 is missing its conserved closing phenylalanine or tryptophan, this is likely a read error. This chain links TRBV10-3 with TRBJ2-7; possibly TRBD2 for D (6 bases). Germline V lookup: CDR1 ENHRY, CDR2 SYGVKD. This CDR3 region has 13 residues. Between the trimmed V and J ends, which lost 5 bases and 3 bases, there was a span of 11 bases. The CDR3: CAISRGAGYEQYL. CDR3 nucleotides: TGTGCCATCAGTCGCGGGGCAGGCTACGAGCAGTACCTC.

The chain couples TRBV6-2 or TRBV6-3 to TRBJ2-7; 7 nucleotides agree with TRBD2. V lost 6 bases and J lost 3; bases outside the gene matches: 8. This CDR3 comprises 14 residues. CDR1 MNHEY and CDR2 SVGEGT come from the germline V gene. The CDR3: CASSPVAGDYEQYF. CDR3 DNA sequence: TGTGCCAGCAGCCCCGTGGCGGGAGACTACGAGCAGTACTTC.

The CDR3 DNA sequence: TGTGCCAGCAGTTCCTTCGGGACAGGGTATCCGGGGGAGCTGTTTTTT. It translates to CASSSFGTGYPGELFF. The chain combines TRBV28 with TRBJ2-2, with 9 nucleotides matching TRBD1. V was clipped by 4 bases and J by 8 bases; unmatched bases: 11. In germline, CDR1 is MDHEN, CDR2 SYDVKM. The CDR3 is made up of 16 amino acids.

The genes are TRBV4-1 and TRBJ1-2; 7 bases match TRBD1. The V gene end was trimmed by 4 bases and the J gene end by 5 bases; junction bases not matched to a gene: 4. The V gene's germline CDR1 is MGHRA and CDR2 YSYEKL. The CDR3 is 13 amino acids. Here the CDR3 DNA reads TGCGCCAGCAGCCCCGAGACAGGGTATGGCTACACCTTC. This codes for CASSPETGYGYTF.

The chain uses TRBV10-1 and TRBJ2-7, with 8 bases identical to TRBD1. Looked up from germline, CDR1 is WNHNN and CDR2 is SYGVQD (reference sequence). The V gene end was trimmed by 4 bases and the J gene end by 6 bases; junction bases not matched to a gene: 2. The CDR3 consists of 12 residues. CDR3: CASSVDRVEQYF. The CDR3 DNA follows: TGCGCCAGCAGTGTGGACAGGGTCGAGCAGTACTTC.

In its sample, this clonotype was seen a few times. The genes are TRBV29-1 and TRBJ2-7; D unclear. The V and J ends lost 3 bases and 2 bases respectively, with 8 bases between them. The CDR3 length is 12 residues. Germline V CDR1 and CDR2: SQVTM, ANQGSEA. CDR3 protein: CSVELDTYEQYF. The CDR3 DNA sequence: TGCAGCGTTGAGCTCGATACCTACGAGCAGTACTTC.

This clonotype came up a few times. At one end the junction does not follow the germline gene, possibly because of a read error. The genes are TRBV5-1 and TRBJ1-3, with TRBD1 matching over 9 bases. Per the germline V gene, CDR1 is SGHRS and CDR2 is YFSETQ. The CDR3 runs 15 residues. The chain's CDR3 is CASSSGQGSGNTIYF. The CDR3 DNA reads TGTGCCAGCAGCTCCGGACAGGGGTCTGGAAACACCATATATTTT.

The chain combines TRBV28 with TRBJ1-1; weak D call: TRBD1 (5 bases). Trimming shortened V by 2 bases and J by 2 bases, and 12 bases separated the two germline ends. The germline V gene has CDR1 MDHEN and CDR2 SYDVKM. There are 15 residues in the CDR3. The CDR3 sequence: CASSLQGIGNTEAFF. The CDR3 nucleotides are TGTGCCAGCAGTTTACAGGGTATAGGAAACACTGAAGCTTTCTTT.

J is TRBJ2-7 and V is TRBV6-5; TRBD1 agrees at 7 bases. V shed 3 bases and J 7 bases; nucleotides not matched to a gene: 12. The CDR3 has 15 residues. Germline CDR1 reads MNHEY; CDR2 reads SVGAGI. The CDR3 is CASSYSGTVRLEQYF. The CDR3 DNA reads TGTGCCAGCAGTTATTCCGGGACAGTTCGATTGGAGCAGTACTTC.

This clonotype was counted between two and nine times. This sequence joins TRBV20-1 and TRBJ2-7, with TRBD2 matching 10 bases. Germline-derived CDR1 and CDR2 are DFQATT and SNEGSKA (reference sequence). V was clipped by 4 bases and J by 0 bases; unmatched bases: 3. This CDR3 is 14 amino acids long. As DNA, the CDR3 is TGCAGTGCTAATCGACTAGCGGGCTCCTACGAGCAGTACTTC. Translation gives CSANRLAGSYEQYF.

The J gene is TRBJ1-1, the V gene TRBV29-1; no clear D. Trimming left V 4 bases short and J 8 bases short, with 11 bases between. CDR1 and CDR2 (germline): SQVTM, ANQGSEA. The CDR3 sequence is 11 residues long. The CDR3 bases are TGCAGCGTTGGGGCCGGACCCGAAGCTTTCTTT. The encoded protein is CSVGAGPEAFF.